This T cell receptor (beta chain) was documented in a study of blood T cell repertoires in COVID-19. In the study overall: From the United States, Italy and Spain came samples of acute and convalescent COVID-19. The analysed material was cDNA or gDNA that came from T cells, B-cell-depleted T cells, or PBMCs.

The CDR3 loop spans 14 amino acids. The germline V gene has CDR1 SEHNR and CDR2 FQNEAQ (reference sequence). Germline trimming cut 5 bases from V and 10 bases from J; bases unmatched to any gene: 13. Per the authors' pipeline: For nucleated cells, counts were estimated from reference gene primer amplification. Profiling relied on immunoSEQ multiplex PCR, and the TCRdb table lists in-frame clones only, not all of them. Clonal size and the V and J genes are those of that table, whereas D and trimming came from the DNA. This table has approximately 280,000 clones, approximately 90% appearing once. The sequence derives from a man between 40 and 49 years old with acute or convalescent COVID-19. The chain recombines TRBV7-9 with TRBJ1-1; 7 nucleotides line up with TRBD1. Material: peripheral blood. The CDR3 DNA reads TGTGCCAGCAGCCGACAGGGAGTAACCCTAGGAGCTTTCTTT. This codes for CASSRQGVTLGAFF.